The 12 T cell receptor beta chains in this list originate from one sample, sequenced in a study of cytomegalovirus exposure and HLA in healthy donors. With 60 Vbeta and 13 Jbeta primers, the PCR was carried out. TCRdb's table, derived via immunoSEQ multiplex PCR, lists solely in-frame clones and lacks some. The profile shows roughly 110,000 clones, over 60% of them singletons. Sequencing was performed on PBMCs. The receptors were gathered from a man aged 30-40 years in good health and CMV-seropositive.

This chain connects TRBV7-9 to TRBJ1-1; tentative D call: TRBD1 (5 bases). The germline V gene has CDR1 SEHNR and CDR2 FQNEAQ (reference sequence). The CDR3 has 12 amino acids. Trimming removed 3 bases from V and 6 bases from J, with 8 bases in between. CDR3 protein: CASSFSGAEAFF. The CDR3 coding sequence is TGTGCCAGCAGCTTTTCGGGGGCTGAAGCTTTCTTT. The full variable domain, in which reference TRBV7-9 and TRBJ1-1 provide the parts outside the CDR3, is DTGVSQNPRHKITKRGQNVTFRCDPISEHNRLYWYRQTLGQGPEFLTYFQNEAQLEKSRLLSDRFSAERPKGSFSTLEIQRTEQGDSAMYLCASSFSGAEAFFGQGTRLTVV.

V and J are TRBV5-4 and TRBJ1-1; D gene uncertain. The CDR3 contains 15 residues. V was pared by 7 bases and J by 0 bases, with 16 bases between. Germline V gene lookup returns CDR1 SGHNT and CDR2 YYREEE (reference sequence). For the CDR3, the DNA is TGTGCCAGCTCTAGGAGCTTTTCCATGAACACTGAAGCTTTCTTT. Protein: CASSRSFSMNTEAFF.

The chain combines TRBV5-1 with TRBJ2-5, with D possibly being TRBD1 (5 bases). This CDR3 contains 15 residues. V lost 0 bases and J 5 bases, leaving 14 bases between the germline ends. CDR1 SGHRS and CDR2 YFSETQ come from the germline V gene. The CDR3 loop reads CASSLAPHGAETQYF. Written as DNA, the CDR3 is TGCGCCAGCAGCTTGGCCCCCCATGGGGCGGAGACCCAGTACTTC.

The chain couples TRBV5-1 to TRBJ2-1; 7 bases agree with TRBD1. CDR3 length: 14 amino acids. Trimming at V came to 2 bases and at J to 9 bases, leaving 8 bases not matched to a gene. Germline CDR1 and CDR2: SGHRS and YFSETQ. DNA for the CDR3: TGCGCCAGCAGCTTAGGACAGGCTCTAGGTGAGCAGTTCTTC. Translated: CASSLGQALGEQFF.

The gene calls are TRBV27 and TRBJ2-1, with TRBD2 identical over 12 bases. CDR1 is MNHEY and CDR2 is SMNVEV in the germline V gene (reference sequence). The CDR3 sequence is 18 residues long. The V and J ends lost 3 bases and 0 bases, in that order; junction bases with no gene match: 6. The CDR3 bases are TGTGCCAGCAGTTTGAGGACTAGCGGGGCCAGCTCCTACAATGAGCAGTTCTTC. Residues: CASSLRTSGASSYNEQFF.

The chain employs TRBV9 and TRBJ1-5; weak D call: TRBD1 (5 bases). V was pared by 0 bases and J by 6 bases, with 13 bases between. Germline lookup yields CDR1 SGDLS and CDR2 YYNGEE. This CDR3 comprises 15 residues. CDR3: CASSVGFGAAQPQHF. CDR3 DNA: TGTGCCAGCAGCGTAGGTTTTGGGGCCGCTCAGCCCCAGCATTTT.

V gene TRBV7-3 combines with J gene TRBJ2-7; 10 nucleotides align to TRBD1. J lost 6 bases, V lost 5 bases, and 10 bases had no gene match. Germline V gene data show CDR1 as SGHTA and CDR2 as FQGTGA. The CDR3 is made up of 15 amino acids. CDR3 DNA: TGTGCCAGCAGCCCCGGGACAGGGGTCCCGACCGAGCAGTACTTC. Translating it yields CASSPGTGVPTEQYF.

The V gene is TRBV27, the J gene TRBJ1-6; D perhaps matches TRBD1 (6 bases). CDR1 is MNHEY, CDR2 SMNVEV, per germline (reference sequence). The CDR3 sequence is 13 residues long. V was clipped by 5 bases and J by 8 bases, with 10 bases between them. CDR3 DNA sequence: TGTGCCAGCAGTGAGGGGGGGGATTCACCCCTCCACTTT. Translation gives CASSEGGDSPLHF.

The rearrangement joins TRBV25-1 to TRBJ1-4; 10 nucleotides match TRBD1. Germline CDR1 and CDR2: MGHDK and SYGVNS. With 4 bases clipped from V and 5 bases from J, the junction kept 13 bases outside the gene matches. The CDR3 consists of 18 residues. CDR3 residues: CASSASGTGASGNEKLFF. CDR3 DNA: TGTGCCAGCAGTGCCTCCGGGACAGGGGCCAGCGGCAATGAAAAACTGTTTTTT.

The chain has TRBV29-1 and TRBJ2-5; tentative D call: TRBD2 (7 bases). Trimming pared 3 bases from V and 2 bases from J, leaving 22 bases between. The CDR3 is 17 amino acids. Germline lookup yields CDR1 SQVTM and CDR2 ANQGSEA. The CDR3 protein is CSVEIQRGGADQETQYF. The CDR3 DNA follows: TGCAGCGTTGAGATCCAACGCGGGGGCGCGGATCAAGAGACCCAGTACTTC.

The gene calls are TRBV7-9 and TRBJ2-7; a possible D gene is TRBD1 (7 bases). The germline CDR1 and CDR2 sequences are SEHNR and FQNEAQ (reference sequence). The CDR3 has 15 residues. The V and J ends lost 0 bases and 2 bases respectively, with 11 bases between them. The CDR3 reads CASSLAARGAYEQYF. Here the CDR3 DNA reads TGTGCCAGCAGCTTAGCGGCCAGGGGGGCCTACGAGCAGTACTTC.

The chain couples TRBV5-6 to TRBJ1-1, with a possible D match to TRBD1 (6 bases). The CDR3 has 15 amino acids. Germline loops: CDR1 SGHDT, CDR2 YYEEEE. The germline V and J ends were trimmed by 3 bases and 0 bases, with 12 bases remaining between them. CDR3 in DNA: TGTGCCAGCAGCTCGTGGGGGACATTGAACACTGAAGCTTTCTTT. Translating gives CASSSWGTLNTEAFF.